Following are 32 T cell receptor delta chains from one sample sequenced in a study of fetal and pediatric gammadelta thymocytes. TCRdb re-processed the reads using CATT. This table has 1,500 to 2,000 delta-chain clones, around a quarter appearing once. Sequenced material: non-Vgamma9Vdelta2 gamma-delta T cells from the thymus. Subset meaning: CD3+gammadeltaTCR+ thymocytes not co-expressing Vgamma9 and Vdelta2. Receptors were obtained from a child who underwent cardiac surgery and was recorded as healthy.

Regarding this clone: A far larger clone lies a single base away; this is likely a read error. The genes are TRDV1 and TRDJ1, with D perhaps matching TRDD2 (5 bases). Between the trimmed V and J ends, which lost 0 bases and 1 base, there was a span of 18 bases. There are 18 residues in the CDR3. Germline V gene sequence: CDR1 TSWWSYY, CDR2 QGS. The CDR3 sequence is CALGELSLRRVVTDKLIF. The CDR3 DNA reads as TGTGCTCTTGGGGAACTATCCCTACGGAGGGTGGTCACCGATAAACTCATCTTT.

Relative to its sample, this clone is medium-sized. This chain joins TRDV1 and TRDJ1, with TRDD3 matching over 12 bases. J was trimmed by 3 bases and V by 2 bases; bases with no gene match: 10. In germline, CDR1 is TSWWSYY, CDR2 QGS. CDR3 size: 18 residues. This CDR3 reads CALGETHALGDTSDKLIF. The CDR3, as DNA: TGTGCTCTTGGGGAAACCCACGCCCTGGGGGATACGTCCGATAAACTCATCTTT.

Details on this clone: The same CDR3 also results from other DNA sequences found in this sample. The gene calls are TRDV1 and TRDJ1; 8 bases map to TRDD3. Germline-derived CDR1 and CDR2 are TSWWSYY and QGS. CDR3 length: 18 amino acids. J lost 10 bases, V lost 0 bases, and 19 bases had no gene match. Written as DNA, the CDR3 is TGTGCTCTTGGGGAACTGTCCTTCCCACCGTACTGGGGGGTGAGACTCATCTTT. Residues: CALGELSFPPYWGVRLIF.

In its sample, this clone is medium-sized. The chain combines TRDV1 with TRDJ1; TRDD2 or TRDD3 may be the D gene (7 bases each). Per the germline V gene, CDR1 is TSWWSYY and CDR2 is QGS. Trimming left V 4 bases short and J 0 bases short, with 30 bases between. The CDR3 has 21 residues. The CDR3 reads CALGGTFLPAVAGGYTDKLIF. The CDR3 nucleotides are TGTGCTCTTGGGGGGACGTTCCTACCAGCCGTTGCTGGGGGCTACACCGATAAACTCATCTTT.

Within the sample, this clone is medium-sized. The genes are TRDV1 and TRDJ1; 9 bases are a match to TRDD3. V dropped 4 bases and J dropped 0; count of bases not matched to a gene: 18. The CDR3 loop spans 20 amino acids. CDR1 TSWWSYY and CDR2 QGS come from the germline V gene. The CDR3 region has the DNA TGTGCTCTTGGGGCCATAGTTCCTCATACTGGGGGACGTTACACCGATAAACTCATCTTT. This translates into CALGAIVPHTGGRYTDKLIF.

In this sample, this clone is medium-sized (0.01 to 0.1%). The V call is TRDV1, the J call TRDJ1; 8 bases line up with TRDD3. The CDR3 runs to 19 residues. Losses at the gene ends were 0 bases for V and 4 bases for J; bases not matched to a gene: 16. From germline, CDR1 is TSWWSYY and CDR2 QGS. CDR3 sequence (DNA): TGTGCTCTTGGGGAACTTAGGGTGGCCTTGGGGGATGCCATCGATAAACTCATCTTT. Protein: CALGELRVALGDAIDKLIF.

This clone is labeled medium-sized. V and J are TRDV1 and TRDJ1; TRDD3 aligns across 7 bases. The V gene end was trimmed by 4 bases and the J gene end by 0 bases; junction bases not matched to a gene: 35. The germline CDR1 and CDR2 sequences are TSWWSYY and QGS. This CDR3 is 25 amino acids long. The CDR3 region is CALGAPKTYLGGMPPFPPNTDKLIF. Here the CDR3 DNA reads TGTGCTCTTGGGGCCCCCAAGACCTACTTGGGGGGGATGCCCCCTTTCCCCCCGAACACCGATAAACTCATCTTT.

To note about this clone: This may be a read error: a much more frequent sequence differs by one nucleotide. The chain couples TRDV3 to TRDJ1; D remains unclear. Trimming took 5 bases from V and 0 from J, leaving 22 bases between them. Germline V CDR1 and CDR2: TVYSNPD, GDNSRS (reference sequence). The CDR3 has 16 amino acids. The CDR3, as DNA: TGTGCCCGCTCTAGGGACGGATTCAGCAACACCGATAAACTCATCTTT. This encodes CARSRDGFSNTDKLIF.

In regard to this clone: Possible read error: a much larger clone is one base away. Other DNA variants within this sample encode the same CDR3. The J gene is TRDJ1, the V gene TRAV38-2/DV8; TRDD3 aligns across 10 bases. Germline assignment: CDR1 TSESDYY and CDR2 QEAYKQQN. The V segment lost 2 bases and the J segment 0 bases; nucleotides outside the gene matches: 19. There are 21 residues in the CDR3. The CDR3 bases are TGTGCTTATAGGAGTATAGCTGGATGGGGGATACCCGGTAAGAACACCGATAAACTCATCTTT. Translated, it gives CAYRSIAGWGIPGKNTDKLIF.

Within the sample, this clone is medium-sized. The rearrangement joins TRDV1 to TRDJ1; TRDD3 is a possible D gene (6 bases). The CDR3 is made up of 20 amino acids. Germline assignment: CDR1 TSWWSYY and CDR2 QGS. The V gene lost 5 bases and the J gene lost 0 bases, with 28 bases spanning the gap. CDR3 sequence: CALGTRLCPITGSYTDKLIF. The CDR3 DNA follows: TGTGCTCTTGGGACACGCCTTTGCCCAATAACTGGGTCGTACACCGATAAACTCATCTTT.

This clone is large within its sample. At the DNA level, this CDR3 is encoded by other sequences in the same sample as well. The V and J genes are TRDV1 and TRDJ1; 10 nucleotides agree with TRDD3. Losses at the gene ends were 4 bases for V and 0 bases for J; bases not matched to a gene: 26. Germline V gene lookup returns CDR1 TSWWSYY and CDR2 QGS. This CDR3 is built from 23 residues. This chain's CDR3 is CALGADGSLQPGSTGGYTDKLIF. CDR3 coding DNA: TGTGCTCTTGGGGCAGACGGATCCCTGCAACCTGGCAGTACTGGGGGATACACCGATAAACTCATCTTT.

Concerning this clone: A much larger clone lies one base from this, so it may be a read error. The chain employs TRDV1 and TRDJ1; D is possibly TRDD2 or TRDD3 (6 bases each). From germline, CDR1 is TSWWSYY and CDR2 QGS. The CDR3 contains 20 residues. The CDR3 DNA reads as TGTGCTCTTGAGGAACTAGTCACGGGCCTTCCGAGGGATAAACCCGATAAACTCATCTTT. Translating gives CALEELVTGLPRDKPDKLIF.

By share of the sample, this clone is medium-sized. V and J are TRDV2 and TRDJ1; 10 bases fit TRDD3. Germline V lookup: CDR1 GEAIGNYY, CDR2 EKD. CDR3 length equals 17 residues. Trimming at V came to 3 bases and at J to 0 bases, leaving 9 bases not matched to a gene. CDR3 protein: CACDRGLGDPNTDKLIF. The CDR3 DNA sequence: TGTGCCTGTGACCGGGGACTGGGGGATCCTAACACCGATAAACTCATCTTT.

Points on this clone: This may come from a read error, since a much larger clone is one base off. This chain uses TRDV1 with TRDJ1; 10 bases fit TRDD3. The CDR3 consists of 20 residues. J lost 3 bases, V lost 4 bases, and 20 bases had no gene match. Looked up from germline, CDR1 is TSWWSYY and CDR2 is QGS. CDR3 in amino acids: CALGAPPVLNWGIRADKLIF. The CDR3 region has the DNA TGTGCTCTTGGGGCCCCCCCAGTCTTGAACTGGGGGATTCGTGCCGATAAACTCATCTTT.

Judged by abundance, this clone is medium-sized (0.01 to 0.1%). The chain joins TRDV1 to TRDJ1, with TRDD3 identical over 13 bases. V lost 1 base, J lost 1 base, and 30 bases stayed unmatched. Germline V lookup: CDR1 TSWWSYY, CDR2 QGS. The CDR3 has 26 residues. This CDR3 is CALGEPQKLYLPYWGIRLRPTDKLIF. The CDR3 DNA reads as TGTGCTCTTGGGGAACCGCAAAAACTGTACCTTCCTTACTGGGGGATACGCCTCCGGCCCACCGATAAACTCATCTTT.

Within the sample, this clone is large. Other nucleotide sequences from this sample produce the same CDR3. This sequence joins TRDV1 and TRDJ1, with D possibly being TRDD2 or TRDD3 (9 bases each). Germline V gives CDR1 TSWWSYY, CDR2 QGS. The CDR3 is 25 residues long. Deletions cut 4 bases from V and 4 bases from J, with 46 bases between. The CDR3 here is CALGVFSSLPTKVGYYWGTYDKLIF. CDR3 coding DNA: TGTGCTCTTGGGGTTTTTAGCTCCCTTCCTACGAAAGTCGGGTATTACTGGGGGACATACGATAAACTCATCTTT.

This clone was recorded only once. Given a much more abundant clone one base away, this may be a read error. The J gene is TRDJ3, the V gene TRDV2; 11 nucleotides match TRDD3. CDR1 is GEAIGNYY and CDR2 is EKD in the germline V gene. The CDR3 runs 21 residues. Losses at the gene ends were 4 bases for V and 5 bases for J; bases not matched to a gene: 18. The CDR3, as DNA: TGTGCCTGTGATAAAGTTATCGTCTGGGGGATACAACCCCGGGACACCCGACAGATGTTTTTC. Encoded protein: CACDKVIVWGIQPRDTRQMFF.

To note about this clone: A much larger clonotype is one base distant, so this may be a read error. The V gene is TRDV1, the J gene TRDJ1, with 7 bases identical to TRDD3. The CDR3 runs to 16 residues. The V gene's germline CDR1 is TSWWSYY and CDR2 QGS. V dropped 2 bases and J dropped 8; count of bases not matched to a gene: 14. The CDR3, as DNA: TGTGCTCTTGGGGAATTTCCTCGACTGGGGAACCCGAAACTCATCTTT. Residues: CALGEFPRLGNPKLIF.

With respect to this clone: A single base is all that separates this from a far larger clone, so a read error is likely. This sequence joins TRDV1 and TRDJ1, with TRDD3 matching over 11 bases. CDR3 length: 24 amino acids. Germline V gene data show CDR1 as TSWWSYY and CDR2 as QGS. CDR3 in amino acids: CALGELGLRRITYWGIVGTDKLTF. CDR3 DNA sequence: TGTGCTCTTGGGGAACTAGGTCTCAGGAGAATCACTTACTGGGGGATAGTCGGCACCGATAAACTCACCTTT.

This clone is labeled medium-sized. V usage is TRDV1 and J usage is TRDJ1, with 7 bases matching TRDD3. The CDR3 loop spans 18 amino acids. V lost 5 bases to trimming and J lost 0 bases; unmatched junction nucleotides: 15. Germline assignment: CDR1 TSWWSYY and CDR2 QGS. The CDR3 sequence: CALGINLLPGGYTDKLIF. The CDR3 DNA reads TGTGCTCTTGGGATAAACCTTCTTCCAGGGGGATACACCGATAAACTCATCTTT.

By its share, this clone is medium-sized. The chain uses TRDV1 and TRDJ1, with TRDD3 identical over 11 bases. The germline V gene encodes CDR1 TSWWSYY and CDR2 QGS. V lost 4 bases, J lost 0 bases, and 25 bases stayed unmatched. CDR3 length: 23 residues. CDR3 in DNA: TGTGCTCTTGGGGGGTTAATCCTAAAAACTATACTGGGGGATAAAGGGTACACCGATAAACTCATCTTT. Its translation: CALGGLILKTILGDKGYTDKLIF.

The count of this clone is one. This may come from a read error, since a much larger clone is one base off. The J gene is TRDJ1, the V gene TRDV1; D ambiguous. The CDR3 loop spans 21 amino acids. Germline values: CDR1 TSWWSYY, CDR2 QGS. CDR3: CALGEATLTFPARTYTDELIF. CDR3 nucleotides: TGTGCTCTTGGGGAGGCTACCTTAACATTCCCCGCTAGAACGTACACCGATGAACTCATCTTT.

By share of the sample, this clone is medium-sized. This chain joins TRDV2 and TRDJ1, with 7 bases lining up with TRDD3. The J segment lost 8 bases and the V segment lost 3 bases, leaving 17 bases of the junction unmatched. Germline CDR1 is GEAIGNYY and CDR2 is EKD. The CDR3 is 16 amino acids. CDR3 sequence (DNA): TGTGCCTGTGACCCCAGTACTGGGGACCCCCTCCGAAAACTCATCTTT. Its protein product is CACDPSTGDPLRKLIF.

As to this clone: This may come from a read error, since a much larger clone is one base off. The gene calls are TRDV1 and TRDJ1, with 7 positions matching TRDD3. V gave up 2 bases and J gave up 0 bases; unmatched junction bases: 24. The CDR3 runs to 22 residues. Germline V gene lookup returns CDR1 TSWWSYY and CDR2 QGS. CDR3 region: CALGEGSARGLGATRYTDKLIF. Here the CDR3 DNA reads TGTGCTCTTGGGGAAGGGTCGGCGAGAGGGCTGGGGGCCACCCGCTACACCGATAAACTCATCTTT.

Judged by abundance, this clone is large (0.1 to 1%). This CDR3 is also generated by other DNA sequences in the sample. V usage is TRDV1 and J usage is TRDJ1, with 13 bases matching TRDD3. The V segment lost 4 bases and the J segment 0 bases; nucleotides outside the gene matches: 20. The CDR3 is 22 amino acids. Germline CDR1 reads TSWWSYY; CDR2 reads QGS. CDR3 protein: CALGVPALPYWGIRPHTDKLIF. For the CDR3, the DNA is TGTGCTCTTGGGGTCCCTGCCCTCCCGTACTGGGGGATACGCCCGCACACCGATAAACTCATCTTT.

For this clone: Since a far larger clone is one base different, this is likely a read error. The chain couples TRDV3 to TRDJ1; 7 bases map to TRDD3. The CDR3 length is 22 residues. Germline loops: CDR1 TVYSNPD, CDR2 GDNSRS (reference sequence). Germline trimming cut 2 bases from V and 2 bases from J; bases unmatched to any gene: 32. The CDR3 DNA reads TGTGCCTTTCTCGGGTTGTCGTTACGACCTAAACGTACTGGGGATGTGACCGATAAACTCATCTTT. This sequence encodes CAFLGLSLRPKRTGDVTDKLIF.

Relative to its sample, this clone is medium-sized. Other nucleotide sequences from this sample produce the same CDR3. This chain links TRDV1 with TRDJ1; 13 bases are shared with TRDD3. After removal of 6 bases from V and 2 bases from J, the junction contained 18 bases not matched to a gene. Germline V gene sequence: CDR1 TSWWSYY, CDR2 QGS. This CDR3 is 20 amino acids long. CDR3: CALGGTGDTGGYAGTDKLIF. The CDR3 nucleotides read TGTGCTCTTGGAGGAACTGGCGACACTGGGGGATACGCTGGGACCGATAAACTCATCTTT.

For this clone: An end of the junction does not agree with germline; a read error may underlie this. The same CDR3 can be traced to other DNA sequences in this sample. This sequence joins TRDV1 and TRDJ1, with 13 bases identical to TRDD3. Germline V gives CDR1 TSWWSYY, CDR2 QGS. The CDR3 runs to 23 residues. The CDR3: CALGEGVPTPYWGIRDRADKLIF. In DNA form, the CDR3 reads TGTGCTCTGGGGGAAGGAGTACCTACCCCGTACTGGGGGATACGGGATCGAGCCGATAAACTCATCTTT.

This clone has a single count. A far larger clone differs by one base, so this is likely a read error. The V gene is TRDV1, the J gene TRDJ3, with 7 positions matching TRDD2. The V gene's germline CDR1 is TSWWSYY and CDR2 QGS. After removal of 4 bases from V and 3 bases from J, the junction contained 15 bases not matched to a gene. The CDR3 consists of 20 residues. The CDR3 bases are TGTGCTCTTGGGGCACCCCCTTTCCTACCGAGCTACTGGGACACCCGACAGATGTTTTTC. Its translation: CALGAPPFLPSYWDTRQMFF.

In its sample, this clone was seen a few times. The chain combines TRAV29/DV5 with TRDJ1; perhaps D is TRDD2 or TRDD3 (8 bases each). The CDR3 sequence is 20 residues long. Trimming removed 1 base from V and 2 bases from J, with 30 bases in between. Germline assignment: CDR1 NSMFDY and CDR2 ISSIKDK. CDR3 amino acids: CAASSLPTLGEETRTDKLIF. The CDR3 DNA sequence: TGTGCAGCAAGCTCGCTTCCTACGCTGGGGGAAGAGACGAGAACCGATAAACTCATCTTT.

V and J are TRDV1 and TRDJ1; D call uncertain. The V gene lost 1 base and the J gene lost 0 bases, with 24 bases spanning the gap. In germline, CDR1 is TSWWSYY, CDR2 QGS. The CDR3 spans 20 residues. CDR3 DNA sequence: TGTGCTCTTGGGGAACAATGCTCTTGGCTCAGAGGCCTTTACACCGATAAACTCATCTTT. This translates into CALGEQCSWLRGLYTDKLIF.

In this sample, this clone is medium-sized (0.01 to 0.1%). This chain joins TRDV1 and TRDJ1; D not resolved. Germline values: CDR1 TSWWSYY, CDR2 QGS. The CDR3 contains 17 residues. With 0 bases removed from V and 4 bases from J, the gap between germline ends came to 18 bases. CDR3 DNA: TGTGCTCTTGGGGAACTGAGATCCCCCGTGTTTGTCGATAAACTCATCTTT. Residues: CALGELRSPVFVDKLIF.